The present TCR beta chain was sequenced within a study of OX40 agonist ivuxolimab in advanced cancers. Study details: The diagnoses of dose-escalation patients were hepatocellular carcinoma, melanoma, renal cell or head and neck cancer.

Profiling relied on immunoSEQ multiplex PCR, and the TCRdb table lists in-frame clones only, not all of them. The table shows tens of thousands of clones, with over 75% occurring only once. Study outcomes and limitations: Clonal expansion was among the lowest in partial responders at 0.1-3.0 mg/kg, especially CD8+. Researchers report that CD8+ T cells had, on average, more expanded clones than CD4+. The antigens recognized by the expanded peripheral T cells, that is their antigen specificity, were not determined.

To note about this clone: Its matching antigen is unknown.

The length of the CDR3 is 13 residues. The specimen comprised CD4+ or CD8+ T cells sorted from blood, sampled in a trial of the OX40 agonist ivuxolimab. The gene calls are TRBV21-1 and TRBJ1-3; TRBD1, the D gene given by the table, was not confirmed from the DNA. TRBV21-1 is flagged as a pseudogene. This sequence was found in an adult with an advanced solid tumor such as melanoma, head and neck, liver or kidney cancer. CDR3: CASPQYSGNTIYF. The CDR3 region has the DNA TGTGCCAGCCCGCAGTACTCTGGAAACACCATATATTTT.